A single sample gave rise to the 24 T cell receptor beta chains below, sequenced in a study of regulatory T cells in long-lasting Graves disease. The authors built TCR beta libraries using iRepertoire HTBI primers and Arm-PCR of CDR3 regions. TCRdb itself ran the multiplex PCR reads through MiXCR, one entry per CDR3 protein. Of hundreds of thousands of distinct CDR3 sequences listed, roughly 21% are singletons. Specified time point: persistent/refractory GD, antithyroid drugs over 5 years with positive TRAb. Generation of the TCR library employed RNA extracted from PBMCs. Sequenced here: peripheral blood mononuclear cells (PBMCs), sampled when the disease was refractory, from a patient treated with antithyroid drugs. The receptor source for this set is a female donor with Graves disease.

The chain joins TRBV4-3 to TRBJ2-7; D gene unclear. The V end lost 4 bases, the J end lost 5 bases, and 9 bases lay between the germline ends. This CDR3 region has 12 residues. Germline-derived CDR1 and CDR2 are LGHNA and YSLEER. CDR3 sequence reads: CASSPQANEQYF. The CDR3 DNA is TGCGCCAGCAGCCCCCAAGCCAACGAGCAGTACTTC.

This clonotype occurred a few times. The rearrangement joins TRBV7-9 to TRBJ1-1, with no clear D. The length of the CDR3 is 14 residues. Per the germline V gene, CDR1 is SEHNR and CDR2 is FQNEAQ (reference sequence). V was cut by 5 bases and J by 0 bases, with 10 bases left in between. The DNA of the CDR3 is TGTGCCAGCAGCCCCTTTGAGGTGAACACTGAAGCTTTCTTT. Its protein is CASSPFEVNTEAFF.

The chain carries TRBV7-9 and TRBJ1-2, with D uncertain. The CDR3 sequence is 12 residues long. CDR1 SEHNR and CDR2 FQNEAQ come from the germline V gene (reference sequence). Trimming removed 5 bases from V and 6 bases from J, with 10 bases in between. The DNA of the CDR3 is TGTGCCAGCAGCCCCGACCCCGATGGCTACACCTTC. This sequence encodes CASSPDPDGYTF.

This clonotype was observed many times. The chain joins TRBV20-1 to TRBJ1-6; D ambiguous. V lost 6 bases and J lost 4, with 10 bases in between. The germline V gene has CDR1 DFQATT and CDR2 SNEGSKA (reference sequence). This CDR3 comprises 13 residues. CDR3: CSARPVYNSPLHF. The CDR3 region has the DNA TGCAGTGCGAGGCCCGTATATAATTCACCCCTCCACTTT.

This clonotype has more than one count but fewer than ten. The chain combines TRBV3-1 with TRBJ1-1; no firm D call. The germline gives CDR1 LGHDT, CDR2 YNNKEL (reference sequence). The CDR3 sequence is 15 residues long. V lost 1 base, J lost 2 bases, and 11 bases lay in between. The CDR3 protein is CASSQARQINTEAFF. CDR3 sequence (DNA): TGTGCCAGCAGCCAAGCGCGGCAGATTAACACTGAAGCTTTCTTT. The entire variable domain, with the rest obtained from reference TRBV3-1 and TRBJ1-1, is as follows: DTAVSQTPKYLVTQMGNDKSIKCEQNLGHDTMYWYKQDSKKFLKIMFSYNNKELIINETVPNRFSPKSPDKAHLNLHINSLELGDSAVYFCASSQARQINTEAFFGQGTRLTVV.

The rearrangement links TRBV5-1 to TRBJ1-6, with 9 bases that match TRBD1. The CDR3 extends over 17 amino acids. V lost 0 bases and J lost 7; bases outside the gene matches: 8. Per germline, CDR1 SGHRS and CDR2 YFSETQ. CDR3 coding DNA: TGCGCCAGCAGCTTGGGGGCACAGGGGGCTGAGAATTCACCCCTCCACTTT. Translating gives CASSLGAQGAENSPLHF.

This clonotype was counted at least ten times. The V and J genes are TRBV7-2 and TRBJ1-2, with TRBD1 matching over 9 bases. Germline assignment: CDR1 SGHTA and CDR2 FQGNSA. The CDR3 totals 14 residues. V shed 4 bases, J shed 5 bases, and the junction held 5 bases outside the gene matches. The CDR3 sequence: CASSYGTGLYGYTF. As DNA, the CDR3 is TGTGCCAGCAGCTATGGGACAGGGCTATATGGCTACACCTTC. Drawing the rest from reference TRBV7-2 and TRBJ1-2, the complete variable domain is GAGVSQSPSNKVTEKGKDVELRCDPISGHTALYWYRQSLGQGLEFLIYFQGNSAPDKSGLPSDRFSAERTGGSVSTLTIQRTQQEDSAVYLCASSYGTGLYGYTFGSGTRLTVV.

This clonotype was seen ten or more times. The J gene is TRBJ2-5, the V gene TRBV7-2; D possibly uses TRBD1 or TRBD2 (5 bases each). The CDR3 is 15 amino acids. V was shortened by 1 base and J by 1 base, with 10 bases between the two germline ends. The germline gives CDR1 SGHTA, CDR2 FQGNSA. The CDR3 nucleotides are TGTGCCAGCAGCTTAGAACCGGGACGCCAAGAGACCCAGTACTTC. Its translation: CASSLEPGRQETQYF.

The chain couples TRBV15 to TRBJ1-6; the D gene is possibly TRBD1 (5 bases). V shed 2 bases and J shed 6 bases, with 14 bases lying between them. The germline V gene has CDR1 LNHNV and CDR2 YYDKDF (reference sequence). This CDR3 has 16 amino acids. The CDR3 coding sequence is TGTGCCACCAGCAGAACGAACCCTGGGGCTAATTCACCCCTCCACTTT. Translating it yields CATSRTNPGANSPLHF.

In this sample, this clonotype turned up a few times. J is TRBJ2-2 and V is TRBV6-1; D remains ambiguous. Germline CDR1 MNHNS, CDR2 SASEGT. The CDR3 consists of 18 residues. V gave up 5 bases and J gave up 3 bases, with 22 bases separating them. For the CDR3, the DNA is TGTGCCAGCAGTAAAAGGGCTCGGCGGTTTGACGACACCGGGGAGCTGTTTTTT. Translating it yields CASSKRARRFDDTGELFF.

V usage is TRBV29-1 and J usage is TRBJ2-2; no reliable D call. From germline, CDR1 is SQVTM and CDR2 ANQGSEA. V dropped 0 bases and J dropped 3 bases, with 8 bases sitting between them. The CDR3 covers 14 residues. CDR3 region: CSVEDRQDTGELFF. The CDR3 nucleotides are TGCAGCGTTGAAGATCGGCAGGACACCGGGGAGCTGTTTTTT.

This clonotype was recorded at least ten times. V and J are TRBV24-1 and TRBJ1-2, with TRBD1 matching 7 bases. V lost 7 bases to trimming and J lost 1 base; unmatched junction nucleotides: 8. Germline CDR1 is KGHDR and CDR2 is SFDVKD. This CDR3 is 15 amino acids long. The CDR3 nucleotides read TGTGCCACCAGCGATCGACAGGGAAGTAACTATGGCTACACCTTC. This codes for CATSDRQGSNYGYTF.

This clonotype was seen more than once but under ten times. The rearrangement links TRBV29-1 to TRBJ1-2, with TRBD1 as a possible D gene (5 bases). V was cut by 5 bases and J by 8 bases, with 15 bases left in between. Germline lookup yields CDR1 SQVTM and CDR2 ANQGSEA. The CDR3 sequence is 12 residues long. This CDR3 is CSVPGDYGGYTF. The CDR3 bases are TGCAGCGTTCCGGGGGACTACGGGGGCTACACCTTC.

The chain recombines TRBV30 with TRBJ1-1, with a tentative D call TRBD1 (6 bases). The CDR3 has 13 amino acids. CDR1 GTSNPN and CDR2 SVGIG come from the germline V gene (reference sequence). Trimming stripped 2 bases from V and 2 bases from J, with 9 bases between. The CDR3 bases are TGTGCCTGGAGTCGGGGGGCTAACACTGAAGCTTTCTTT. It translates to CAWSRGANTEAFF.

This clonotype has at least ten counts. The chain joins TRBV12-3 or TRBV12-4 to TRBJ2-7, with D maybe TRBD2 (7 bases). The CDR3 sequence is 15 residues long. V dropped 3 bases and J dropped 0 bases, with 12 bases sitting between them. Here the CDR3 reads CASSFRGGRSYEQYF. The CDR3 nucleotides read TGTGCCAGCAGTTTTAGGGGGGGCCGCTCCTACGAGCAGTACTTC.

The rearrangement uses TRBV5-1 and TRBJ1-3, with TRBD1 matching over 7 bases. Germline CDR1 reads SGHRS; CDR2 reads YFSETQ. This CDR3 is built from 15 residues. The V segment lost 2 bases and the J segment 7 bases; nucleotides outside the gene matches: 9. CDR3 nucleotides: TGCGCCAGCAGCTTATCCGGGACAGAGGCGAACACCATATATTTT. As protein: CASSLSGTEANTIYF.

The chain carries TRBV13 and TRBJ2-1; tentatively, D is TRBD1 (5 bases). The CDR3 is 16 amino acids. Trimming cost V 2 bases and J 2 bases, with 13 bases left between them. Germline-derived CDR1 and CDR2 are PRHDT and FYEKMQ (reference sequence). The CDR3 reads CASSLTAGYAYNEQFF. Written as DNA, the CDR3 is TGTGCCAGCAGCTTAACGGCAGGGTATGCCTACAATGAGCAGTTCTTC.

The chain carries TRBV20-1 and TRBJ2-7, with 10 bases that match TRBD1. There are 13 residues in the CDR3. V gave up 3 bases and J gave up 4 bases; unmatched junction bases: 3. Per germline, CDR1 DFQATT and CDR2 SNEGSKA (reference sequence). CDR3 loop: CSARDRGFYEQYF. In DNA, the CDR3 is TGCAGTGCTAGGGACAGGGGGTTTTACGAGCAGTACTTC.

This chain links TRBV18 with TRBJ1-2; possibly TRBD1 for D (5 bases). Germline assignment: CDR1 KGHSH and CDR2 LQKENI. The CDR3 extends over 15 amino acids. Trimming removed 4 bases at V and 0 bases at J, with 12 bases between. The CDR3 DNA follows: TGTGCCAGCTCACGGCTACAGGATCCTAACTATGGCTACACCTTC. It is translated as CASSRLQDPNYGYTF.

This chain joins TRBV9 and TRBJ2-6; D may be TRBD1 (7 bases). V gave up 0 bases and J gave up 6 bases, with 19 bases separating them. Germline lookup yields CDR1 SGDLS and CDR2 YYNGEE. The CDR3 covers 18 residues. The CDR3 region has the DNA TGTGCCAGCAGCGTAGCTTTAGGAGGGGGCCGAGAGGCCAACGTCCTGACTTTC. Translated: CASSVALGGGREANVLTF. Based on the CDR3 plus reference TRBV9 and TRBJ2-6, the full variable domain is DSGVTQTPKHLITATGQRVTLRCSPRSGDLSVYWYQQSLDQGLQFLIQYYNGEERAKGNILERFSAQQFPDLHSELNLSSLELGDSALYFCASSVALGGGREANVLTFGAGSRLTVL.

A remark on this clonotype: A much larger clone lies one base from this, so it may be a read error. The chain carries TRBV12-3 or TRBV12-4 and TRBJ1-2, with 8 bases identical to TRBD1. The junction had 5 bases not matched to a gene; V was cut back by 3 bases and J by 8 bases. This CDR3 is 13 amino acids long. The CDR3 DNA reads TGTGCCAGCAGTTTGGTTACAGGGGGAGGCTACACCTTC. This translates into CASSLVTGGGYTF.

The chain uses TRBV6-1 and TRBJ2-4; 9 nucleotides align to TRBD1. Germline V lookup: CDR1 MNHNS, CDR2 SASEGT. The CDR3 sequence is 14 residues long. The trim removed 6 bases at V and 5 bases at J, leaving 5 bases unmatched. The CDR3 DNA is TGTGCCAGCAGATTACAGGGGGCGGAAAACATTCAGTACTTC. This sequence encodes CASRLQGAENIQYF.

This clonotype was observed many times. A junction end diverges from the germline sequence, so it may reflect a read error. The chain has TRBV28 and TRBJ1-1; 7 bases map to TRBD1. Germline V gene sequence: CDR1 MDHEN, CDR2 SYDVKM. The CDR3 runs 16 residues. In DNA form, the CDR3 reads TGTGCCAGCAGTTTGAGGAGGGGGCCCTTGAACACTGAAGCTTTCTTC. It encodes CASSLRRGPLNTEAFF.

This clonotype showed up just a few times. The rearrangement joins TRBV6-5 to TRBJ2-1; TRBD1 agrees at 7 bases. In germline, CDR1 is MNHEY, CDR2 SVGAGI. There are 17 residues in the CDR3. The junction had 10 bases not matched to a gene; V was cut back by 2 bases and J by 3 bases. CDR3 residues: CASSYGQGDDFYNEQFF. CDR3 DNA: TGTGCCAGCAGTTACGGGCAGGGGGACGACTTCTACAATGAGCAGTTCTTC.